This entry describes one T cell receptor (beta chain). This clone was counted between two and nine times. Its antigen is not yet known. Qualities for individual bases were not recorded, and no much larger clone is one base off. The time point label on this specimen signifies: cells obtained before transplantation from donor or recipient. CD3+CD4+ and CD3+CD8+ populations were FACS-sorted from unstimulated pre-transplant donor and recipient cells taken from spleen or lymph nodes. From the cysteine up to the phenylalanine, the CDR3 has a length of 15 residues. The retained sequence is limited to the CDR3, 45 bases, with the frame set at the first base. CDR1 and CDR2, looked up from the germline V gene, are SGHDT and YYEEEE. The V end loses 4 bases and the J end loses 3 bases, and a stretch of 16 bases separates them. This sample is drawn from a study of graft-versus-host responses after intestinal transplantation (dated by TCRdb to the early 2020s). The study in broad terms: Recipients received multivisceral, liver-intestinal, or isolated intestinal transplants. To identify alloreactive clones, pre-transplant mixed lymphocyte reaction products were sequenced and then compared with unstimulated pre-transplant donor and recipient T cells. The cohort enrolled 20 to 30 intestinal transplant recipients including one retransplant, and a few patients lacking pretransplant specimens were excluded. A peak of at least 4% donor T cells among recipient peripheral blood mononuclear cells was the definition used for donor T cell macrochimerism. Anti-thymocyte globulin induction was given to all recipients, followed by maintenance tacrolimus and steroids for roughly 3 years. Graft-versus-host and host-versus-graft alloreactive T cell clones were tracked in the graft, circulation and bone marrow after intestinal transplantation using bulk TCR-beta CDR3 sequencing. Rather than going through the commercial service, samples from a few later patients were sequenced in-house on an Illumina MiSeq and processed with MiXCR.

Study-level results and caveats: Conclusions were limited by the relatively low number and heterogeneity of intestinal transplant patients. GvH clones were found in recipient bone marrow, and some of the GvH clones appeared earlier in ileal mucosa or blood, which is consistent with an intestinal mucosal origin. High GvH to HvG T cell clonal ratios were observed in the allografts of patients with donor T cell macrochimerism. Early after transplant, peak levels of circulating GvH clones were associated with declines in HvG clones.

Library generation was performed with the immunoSEQ multiplex PCR assay. For most patients, genomic DNA was isolated using the Qiagen DNeasy Blood and Tissue Kit and was shipped frozen to Adaptive Biotechnologies for TCR sequencing. Adaptive Biotechnologies carried out high-throughput TCR-beta CDR3 sequencing of genomic DNA for most patients. As for how the authors treated the data: TCR sequencing data were retrieved from Adaptive's ImmunoSEQ software for about 17 patients, whereas three other patients were processed with MiXCR and VDJtools. To correct CD4 versus CD8 sorting errors, any sequence found in both subsets at a frequency ratio below 5:1 was removed. CDR3 nucleotide sequences shared between donor and recipient were removed because their origin could not be assigned. To count as alloreactive, a clone needed at least 2-fold expansion over unstimulated cells and a minimum CFSE-low frequency of 0.002% (template counts) or 0.001% (read counts). Mappable clones were those detected in sequenced pre-transplant spleen, lymph node, or MLR CFSE-low populations of the donor or recipient. The cumulative frequency of alloreactive clones was calculated as a percentage of all sequences, weighted by copy number. TCRdb re-hosts the immuneACCESS table, in-frame sequences only. Its copies lack some clones; in the studies checked, an unresolved V gene accounts for under half of them, and the cause for the rest is not known. V and J calls and clone size are given by that table; D and trimming were obtained from the DNA. For this sample the table gives about 120,000 clones, of which around nine tenths were detected only once. The top ten clonotypes cover roughly 0.2% of the sample.

This sequence originates from a human donor who received an intestinal transplant. The input for sequencing was unstimulated CD4+ T cells sorted from spleen or lymph node cells, taken before intestinal transplant. The sequence joins TRBV5-6 to TRBJ1-2, with TRBD1 perhaps the D gene, on 6 matching bases. This receptor has the CDR3 CASSLTQGLDYGYTF. The sequenced DNA is TGTGCCAGCAGCCTAACTCAGGGGTTGGACTATGGCTACACCTTC.